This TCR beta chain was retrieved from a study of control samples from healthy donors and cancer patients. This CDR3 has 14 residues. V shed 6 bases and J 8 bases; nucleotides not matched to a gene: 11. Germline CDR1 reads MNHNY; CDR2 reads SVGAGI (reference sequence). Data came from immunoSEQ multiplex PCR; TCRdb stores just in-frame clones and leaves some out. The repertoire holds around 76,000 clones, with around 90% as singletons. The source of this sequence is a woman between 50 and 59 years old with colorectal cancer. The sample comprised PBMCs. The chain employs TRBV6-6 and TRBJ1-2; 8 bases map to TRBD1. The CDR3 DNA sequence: TGTGCCAGCAGCCCTGGGACAGGTGCTTTGGGCTACACCTTC. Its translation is CASSPGTGALGYTF.